This TCR beta chain derives from a study of T cells in women clearing cervical HPV infection. Study in general: No precancer developed; the control's incident HPV16 infection cleared within 12 months.

Germline trimming cut 3 bases from V and 1 base from J; bases unmatched to any gene: 7. The germline V gene has CDR1 SQVTM and CDR2 ANQGSEA. The CDR3 consists of 16 residues. Study-level findings and limits: T-cell numbers per sample were unknown and may explain richness differences.

The table came from immunoSEQ multiplex PCR; TCRdb's copy has only in-frame clones and leaves some out. The sample's table shows about 30,000 clones. Its frequency marks this clone as medium-sized (0.01 to 0.1%). Its antigen is still unknown. The sequenced fragment ends 3 residues before the CDR3 boundary, so the rest is inferred from the germline J gene. What was sequenced was blood buffy coat. This sequence joins TRBV29-1 and TRBJ2-3; 10 nucleotides match TRBD1. The source is a woman aged 18 to 75 with a cervical HPV16 infection that either progressed to CIN3+ or cleared (not recorded which). CDR3 in amino acids: CSVERDRGIRTDTQYF. Incomplete CDR3 DNA: TGCAGCGTTGAGAGGGACAGGGGTATCCGCACAGATACG.